A single sample gave rise to the 2 T cell receptor beta chains below, sequenced in a study of shared clonotypes between healthy human individuals. The data were produced by immunoSEQ multiplex PCR, yet TCRdb's version contains in-frame clones alone and is incomplete. The table has some 2,100,000 clones, almost 96% seen once. Sequenced input: naive CD4+ T cells sorted from blood. Subset indicated: CD45RA+ positively selected. The receptors were gathered from a young man in good health.

The rearrangement joins TRBV5-4 to TRBJ2-7; TRBD1 might be the D (5 bases). The CDR3 has 16 amino acids. Germline CDR1 is SGHNT and CDR2 is YYREEE (reference sequence). The V end lost 1 base, the J end lost 3 bases, and 17 bases lay between the germline ends. CDR3 sequence: CASSLNAAGIGYEQYF. CDR3 sequence (DNA): TGTGCCAGCAGCTTGAATGCCGCAGGGATCGGCTACGAGCAGTACTTC.

V and J are TRBV11-3 and TRBJ1-4; possible D gene TRBD1, 6 bases. Trimming took off 5 bases at V and 8 bases at J, with 12 bases between the two ends. CDR3 size: 13 residues. Germline loops: CDR1 SGHNT, CDR2 YENEEA. CDR3 in DNA: TGTGCCAGCAGCGTTAACAGGGTCGAAAAACTGTTTTTT. Its translation: CASSVNRVEKLFF.